This paragraph reports one T cell receptor beta chain. The V gene's germline CDR1 is MNHEY and CDR2 SVGAGI. The CDR3 sequence is 12 residues long. V lost 10 bases, J lost 1 base, and 11 bases lay in between. Original data processing: Amplified reference gene primers provided the basis for estimating nucleated cell counts. The protocol was immunoSEQ multiplex PCR, while the TCRdb copy is restricted to in-frame clones and leaves out a portion. The DNA was the basis for D and trimming; V, J and clone size are from that table. The table lists 250,000 to 300,000 clones, over 65% of them singletons, with about 3.1% in the top ten. This sample was taken from a study of blood T cell repertoires in COVID-19. Study information: Some COVID-19 samples were acute and others convalescent; all came from the United States, Italy and Spain. T cells, B-cell-depleted T cells, or PBMCs provided the cDNA or gDNA that served as material.

The V and J genes are TRBV6-5 and TRBJ2-7; D is uncertain. The clonotype comes from a woman older than 75 with acute or convalescent COVID-19. Material: peripheral blood. The chain's CDR3 is CATSKRSYEQYF. CDR3 in DNA: TGTGCCACTTCCAAGAGGTCCTACGAGCAGTACTTC.